What follows describes a single TCR beta chain. The CDR3 covers 13 residues. Germline CDR1 and CDR2: SGHVS and FNYEAQ. Between the trimmed V and J ends, which lost 0 bases and 2 bases, there was a span of 5 bases. Molecular barcoded adaptors covering alpha/delta and beta/gamma chains were used on 400 to 450 ng RNA. TCRdb recomputed calls from the reads with MiXCR, one row per CDR3 protein. The data contain about 130,000 distinct CDR3 sequences, over 10% of them seen just once; the ten biggest clones take up approximately 8%. This sample is part of a study of read filtering for tumor transcriptome and immune sequencing.

The receptor was isolated from a donor aged 40 or over with multiple myeloma. The chain is built from TRBV7-6 and TRBJ2-7; D gene uncertain. The sample was a population of CD138-negative cells sorted from bone marrow. The CDR3 DNA reads as TGTGCCAGCAGCTTAGCCGCCGCCTACGAGCAGTACTTC. Protein product: CASSLAAAYEQYF.